Shown below are 28 T cell receptor beta chains from a single sample sequenced in a study of T cell repertoires in cytomegalovirus infection (dated by TCRdb to between 2017 and 2020). Reads for this sample came from an Illumina HiSeq 1500. TCRdb trimmed the raw reads at Q25, called clones with MiXCR and kept productive beta chains. Rows are unified per CDR3 protein, each entry keeping the most common DNA and genes. A total of 150,000 to 200,000 distinct CDR3 sequences appear in this sample, roughly 27% of them only once. Together, the top ten hold 30% to 35% of the sample. The sequencing input was PBMCs. The receptors come from a human donor in good health (CMV status not recorded). Some clones in this sample may be carry-over from other donors' samples.

This chain uses TRBV5-5 with TRBJ2-1; D may be TRBD1 (5 bases). The germline CDR1 and CDR2 sequences are SGHKS and YYEKEE (reference sequence). V lost 2 bases and J 8 bases, leaving 14 bases between the germline ends. The CDR3 runs to 14 residues. CDR3 DNA sequence: TGTGCCAGCAGCTTCGATACAGGACGGGATGAGCAGTTCTTC. Amino acid sequence: CASSFDTGRDEQFF.

This chain links TRBV5-1 with TRBJ2-7, with a tentative D call TRBD2 (6 bases). Germline CDR1 SGHRS, CDR2 YFSETQ. Trimming cost V 0 bases and J 2 bases, with 9 bases left between them. The CDR3 runs to 14 residues. CDR3 region: CASSLAAGPYEQYF. The CDR3 bases are TGCGCCAGCAGCTTGGCCGCGGGGCCCTACGAGCAGTACTTC.

The chain uses TRBV11-2 and TRBJ1-1; no firm D call. There are 14 residues in the CDR3. Trimming stripped 5 bases from V and 1 base from J, with 11 bases between. CDR1 is SGHAT and CDR2 is FQNNGV in the germline V gene. The CDR3, as DNA: TGTGCCAGCAGCGCGGACCTGGGGAACACTGAAGCTTTCTTT. Protein product: CASSADLGNTEAFF.

This clonotype was seen a handful of times. V gene TRBV7-8 combines with J gene TRBJ2-1; TRBD2 matches 9 bases. V lost 5 bases and J lost 4; bases outside the gene matches: 9. Per germline, CDR1 SGHVS and CDR2 FQNEAQ. The CDR3 is made up of 16 amino acids. CDR3 coding DNA: TGTGCCAGCAGCCCAAGACTAGCGGAACCTTACAATGAGCAGTTCTTC. Amino acid sequence: CASSPRLAEPYNEQFF. Using reference TRBV7-8 and TRBJ2-1 for the parts outside the CDR3, the full variable domain is GAGVSQSPRYKVAKRGQDVALRCDPISGHVSLFWYQQALGQGPEFLTYFQNEAQLDKSGLPSDRFFAERPEGSVSTLKIQRTQQEDSAVYLCASSPRLAEPYNEQFFGPGTRLTVL.

The rearrangement joins TRBV4-3 to TRBJ2-5; D perhaps matches TRBD1 (5 bases). V shed 3 bases and J shed 5 bases, with 7 bases lying between them. CDR3 length: 12 residues. Germline V gene lookup returns CDR1 LGHNA and CDR2 YSLEER. CDR3 nucleotide sequence: TGCGCCAGCAGCCAGGCAGGGGAGACCCAGTACTTC. Its translation is CASSQAGETQYF.

Only a few counts were recorded for this clonotype. The chain is built from TRBV7-9 and TRBJ1-1, with D unclear. The V end lost 2 bases, the J end lost 4 bases, and 17 bases lay between the germline ends. This CDR3 is built from 16 residues. Germline V gene sequence: CDR1 SEHNR, CDR2 FQNEAQ (reference sequence). The DNA for the CDR3 is TGTGCCAGCAGCTTACTCTCACTTCGGCGAGGCACTGAAGCTTTCTTT. Its protein product is CASSLLSLRRGTEAFF. The full variable domain, in which reference TRBV7-9 and TRBJ1-1 provide the parts outside the CDR3, is DTGVSQNPRHKITKRGQNVTFRCDPISEHNRLYWYRQTLGQGPEFLTYFQNEAQLEKSRLLSDRFSAERPKGSFSTLEIQRTEQGDSAMYLCASSLLSLRRGTEAFFGQGTRLTVV.

The chain combines TRBV12-3 or TRBV12-4 with TRBJ1-2; tentative D call: TRBD1 (5 bases). Trimming removed 5 bases at V and 8 bases at J, with 12 bases between. The length of the CDR3 is 12 residues. The CDR3 DNA reads TGTGCCAGCAGTATGGGAGGGGACGGCTACACCTTC. Protein: CASSMGGDGYTF.

This clonotype was detected a few times. V is TRBV11-2 and J is TRBJ2-5; unclear D gene. There are 12 residues in the CDR3. V was pared by 3 bases and J by 0 bases, with 2 bases between. The germline V gene has CDR1 SGHAT and CDR2 FQNNGV. CDR3 residues: CASSFNQETQYF. CDR3 nucleotide sequence: TGTGCCAGCAGCTTTAACCAAGAGACCCAGTACTTC. The full variable domain, in which reference TRBV11-2 and TRBJ2-5 provide the parts outside the CDR3, is EAGVAQSPRYKIIEKRQSVAFWCNPISGHATLYWYQQILGQGPKLLIQFQNNGVVDDSQLPKDRFSAERLKGVDSTLKIQPAKLEDSAVYLCASSFNQETQYFGPGTRLLVL.

V gene TRBV6-5 combines with J gene TRBJ1-2; D is possibly TRBD1 (6 bases). The CDR3 runs 15 residues. Trimming removed 6 bases from V and 3 bases from J, with 17 bases in between. Per the germline V gene, CDR1 is MNHEY and CDR2 is SVGAGI. Here the CDR3 DNA reads TGTGCCAGCAGACCGTCCGGGACAAATGACTATGGCTACACCTTC. Amino acids: CASRPSGTNDYGYTF.

This clonotype was seen many times. V and J are TRBV7-6 and TRBJ2-3; the match to TRBD1 covers 7 bases. This CDR3 region has 16 residues. Germline loops: CDR1 SGHVS, CDR2 FNYEAQ. V was clipped by 1 base and J by 3 bases; unmatched bases: 7. In DNA form, the CDR3 reads TGTGCCAGCAGCTTAGGACAGGGAAGTGGTACAGATACGCAGTATTTT. This codes for CASSLGQGSGTDTQYF.

In its sample, this clonotype was seen a few times. The gene calls are TRBV2 and TRBJ1-1, with no clear D. Germline lookup yields CDR1 SNHLY and CDR2 FYNNEI. The germline V and J ends were trimmed by 9 bases and 4 bases, with 12 bases remaining between them. The CDR3 has 12 residues. Here the CDR3 DNA reads TGTGCCAGTCAAGTGGGGAGCACTGAAGCTTTCTTT. Translating it yields CASQVGSTEAFF.

CDR3 nucleotide sequence: TGCGCCAGCAGCCCTCCCCTAGCTGGTACGCAGTATTTT. Its translation is CASSPPLAGTQYF. This sequence joins TRBV4-1 and TRBJ2-3; tentative D call: TRBD2 (5 bases). The CDR3 is 13 residues long. V shed 4 bases and J shed 8 bases, with 13 bases lying between them. Germline V gives CDR1 MGHRA, CDR2 YSYEKL.

This clonotype was found many times. The chain couples TRBV20-1 to TRBJ2-1, with D possibly called TRBD1 or TRBD2 (5 bases each). The CDR3 is made up of 14 amino acids. Germline values: CDR1 DFQATT, CDR2 SNEGSKA (reference sequence). The CDR3 DNA follows: TGCAGCACTCCCCGGGACGCAGCCTACAATGAGCAGTTCTTC. It is translated as CSTPRDAAYNEQFF.

Worth noting for this clonotype: A single base separates this from a much larger clone, so it may be a read error. This sequence joins TRBV7-6 and TRBJ2-5; 8 nucleotides align to TRBD2. The CDR3 consists of 14 residues. The germline gives CDR1 SGHVS, CDR2 FNYEAQ. In DNA, the CDR3 is TGTGCTAGCAGCTTGTACGGGGGGGGGAATAACCAGTACTTC. The encoded protein is CASSLYGGGNNQYF.

V is TRBV9 and J is TRBJ1-1; 9 nucleotides line up with TRBD1. This CDR3 is built from 17 residues. V trimming: 0 bases; J trimming: 2 bases; junction bases outside the gene matches: 8. The germline V gene has CDR1 SGDLS and CDR2 YYNGEE. CDR3 in DNA: TGTGCCAGCAGCGTAGCAGCTGGGACAGGGCGTAACACTGAAGCTTTCTTT. The encoded protein is CASSVAAGTGRNTEAFF.

Concerning this clonotype itself: A read error may account for a junction end that differs from germline. The CDR3 sequence is CASSPGTGNGKLFF. Written as DNA, the CDR3 is TGTGCCAGCAGCCCCGGGACAGGCAATGGAAAACTGTTTTTT. The chain is built from TRBV11-2 and TRBJ1-4; 8 positions match TRBD1. Germline V gene data show CDR1 as SGHAT and CDR2 as FQNNGV. The CDR3 totals 14 residues.

There are a few counts of this clonotype. The V call is TRBV12-3 or TRBV12-4, the J call TRBJ1-2; 8 bases agree with TRBD1. The CDR3 extends over 16 amino acids. J gave up 5 bases and V 5 bases, and 13 bases lay outside the gene matches. CDR3 region: CASSPDDRGPAYGYTF. For the CDR3, the DNA is TGTGCCAGCAGTCCTGACGACAGGGGCCCAGCGTATGGCTACACCTTC.

The chain has TRBV7-2 and TRBJ2-3, with a weak D call TRBD2 (6 bases). The CDR3 consists of 15 residues. Trimming took off 8 bases at V and 4 bases at J, with 19 bases between the two ends. Germline CDR1 SGHTA, CDR2 FQGNSA. The CDR3 reads CASLFGGLHSDTQYF. In DNA form, the CDR3 reads TGTGCCAGCCTCTTCGGAGGGTTGCACTCAGATACGCAGTATTTT.

The chain uses TRBV19 and TRBJ2-1; the D call may be TRBD1 or TRBD2 (5 bases each). V lost 6 bases and J 0 bases, leaving 9 bases between the germline ends. Germline values: CDR1 LNHDA, CDR2 SQIVND (reference sequence). The CDR3 has 14 amino acids. The DNA of the CDR3 is TGTGCCAGTAGACCAGGGAGCTCCTACAATGAGCAGTTCTTC. This sequence encodes CASRPGSSYNEQFF. Variable domain in full (rest from reference TRBV19 and TRBJ2-1): DGGITQSPKYLFRKEGQNVTLSCEQNLNHDAMYWYRQDPGQGLRLIYYSQIVNDFQKGDIAEGYSVSREKKESFPLTVTSAQKNPTAFYLCASRPGSSYNEQFFGPGTRLTVL.

J is TRBJ2-1 and V is TRBV3-1; D possibly matches TRBD1 or TRBD2 (5 bases each). Per germline, CDR1 LGHDT and CDR2 YNNKEL (reference sequence). V was pared by 4 bases and J by 4 bases, with 14 bases between. The CDR3 runs to 15 residues. This CDR3 is CASSPGPTAYNEQFF. The CDR3 DNA sequence: TGTGCCAGCAGCCCGGGACCAACAGCTTACAATGAGCAGTTCTTC.

About this clonotype: Possible read error: a much larger clone is one base away. This CDR3 is missing its conserved last phenylalanine or tryptophan, likely due to a read error. The chain recombines TRBV7-8 with TRBJ1-2; D might be TRBD1 (5 bases). The CDR3 runs 12 residues. V lost 10 bases to trimming and J lost 6 bases, with 15 bases between them. Germline V gene sequence: CDR1 SGHVS, CDR2 FQNEAQ. CDR3 region: CATIGASHGYTY. The DNA of the CDR3 is TGTGCCACTATCGGGGCATCTCATGGCTACACCTAC.

The chain links TRBV7-9 to TRBJ2-7, with a possible D match to TRBD2 (5 bases). The V end was cut by 4 bases, the J end by 3 bases, with 19 bases between. The germline gives CDR1 SEHNR, CDR2 FQNEAQ (reference sequence). The CDR3 has 16 residues. For the CDR3, the DNA is TGTGCCAGCAGCTGGGTGGACTTCAAGAAGGGCTACGAGCAGTACTTC. This encodes CASSWVDFKKGYEQYF.

The J gene is TRBJ2-2, the V gene TRBV2; maybe TRBD2 (6 bases). This CDR3 has 13 residues. The V end lost 7 bases, the J end lost 6 bases, and 12 bases lay between the germline ends. Germline loops: CDR1 SNHLY, CDR2 FYNNEI. The CDR3 nucleotides read TGTGCCAGCACCCAGACTAGGGCCGGGGAGCTGTTTTTT. This translates into CASTQTRAGELFF.

DNA for the CDR3: TGTGCCAGCAGCTTAGTTCTCAGTGAGAAGCTGTTTTTT. This gives the protein CASSLVLSEKLFF. The V call is TRBV7-2, the J call TRBJ1-4, with unresolved D. The CDR3 loop spans 13 amino acids. Germline lookup yields CDR1 SGHTA and CDR2 FQGNSA. Trimming pared 1 base from V and 14 bases from J, leaving 14 bases between.

The CDR3 DNA is TGTGCCAGCAGCCTCGGACCGAGCTCTGGAAACACCATATATTTT. The encoded protein is CASSLGPSSGNTIYF. The gene calls are TRBV7-2 and TRBJ1-3; D unclear. V lost 5 bases to trimming and J lost 0 bases, with 11 bases between them. The CDR3 totals 15 residues. The germline CDR1 and CDR2 sequences are SGHTA and FQGNSA.

This clonotype was seen ten or more times. CDR3 region: CASRTPGTETQYF. DNA for the CDR3: TGTGCCAGCAGGACTCCCGGGACGGAGACCCAGTACTTC. The chain is built from TRBV7-2 and TRBJ2-5, with D perhaps assigned TRBD1 or TRBD2 (5 bases each). Germline-derived CDR1 and CDR2 are SGHTA and FQGNSA. The germline V and J ends were trimmed by 6 bases and 5 bases, with 13 bases remaining between them. The CDR3 is 13 residues long.

The V gene is TRBV5-5, the J gene TRBJ2-5; D is unclear. This CDR3 is 11 amino acids long. Trimming shortened V by 1 base and J by 5 bases, and 3 bases separated the two germline ends. Per germline, CDR1 SGHKS and CDR2 YYEKEE (reference sequence). CDR3 amino acids: CASSLYETQYF. The CDR3 region has the DNA TGTGCCAGCAGCTTGTATGAGACCCAGTACTTC.

This clonotype was counted ten times or more. Here the CDR3 reads CASSQGGGPEKLFF. For the CDR3, the DNA is TGTGCCAGCAGCCAGGGGGGGGGGCCTGAAAAACTGTTTTTT. The chain recombines TRBV7-2 with TRBJ1-4, with 7 bases identical to TRBD1. Germline CDR1 is SGHTA and CDR2 is FQGNSA. After removal of 5 bases from V and 7 bases from J, the junction contained 7 bases not matched to a gene. The CDR3 consists of 14 residues.